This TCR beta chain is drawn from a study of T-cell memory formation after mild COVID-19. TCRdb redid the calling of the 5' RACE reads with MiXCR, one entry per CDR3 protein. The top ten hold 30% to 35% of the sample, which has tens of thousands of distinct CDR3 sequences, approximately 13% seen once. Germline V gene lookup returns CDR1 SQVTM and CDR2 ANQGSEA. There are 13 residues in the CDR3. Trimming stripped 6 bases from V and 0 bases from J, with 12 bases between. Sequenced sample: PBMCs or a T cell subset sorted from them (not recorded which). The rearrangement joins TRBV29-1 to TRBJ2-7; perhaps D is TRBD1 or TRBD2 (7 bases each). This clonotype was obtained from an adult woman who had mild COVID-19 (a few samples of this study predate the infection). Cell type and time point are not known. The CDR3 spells CSVQGGSSYEQYF. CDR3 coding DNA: TGCAGCGTCCAGGGGGGGAGCTCCTACGAGCAGTACTTC.